The source of this T cell receptor (beta chain) is a study of T cell responses to AZD1222 COVID-19 vaccine. Whole-study context: Pooling covered second doses at about 4 or about 12 weeks. Study-wide points: As reported, nearly half of all spike-specific TCRs target variant regions that are unmutated.

This CDR3 comprises 16 residues. V gave up 4 bases and J gave up 2 bases, with 18 bases separating them. Germline V gene lookup returns CDR1 MDHEN and CDR2 SYDVKM. The data were produced by immunoSEQ multiplex PCR, yet TCRdb's version contains in-frame clones alone and is incomplete. The sample includes about 150,000 clones, around 90% of them seen just once. A remark on this clone: What it binds is unknown.

The chain is built from TRBV28 and TRBJ2-7; D is perhaps TRBD1 (6 bases). The clonotype originates from an adult in good health. The source was peripheral blood, collected on day 0 of AZD1222 vaccination. CDR3 sequence (DNA): TGTGCCAGCAGTTCCATCCCAGGGGACGGGCCCTACGAGCAGTACTTC. Protein product: CASSSIPGDGPYEQYF.